This T cell receptor beta chain was identified during a study of T cell responses to AZD1222 COVID-19 vaccine. Study background: Second-dose recipients at about 4 or about 12 weeks were treated as one pooled group.

Points on this clone: Antigen: not known.

With V trimmed by 7 bases and J by 6 bases, 9 bases remained unmatched. CDR3 length: 13 residues. The V gene's germline CDR1 is MGHDK and CDR2 SYGVNS. Study outcomes and limitations: Among those given AZD1222, only 6 or 7 were seropositive at baseline. Mostly white British, mostly female donors; authors suggested clonal diversity may be underestimated.

Here immunoSEQ multiplex PCR was the method, and the copy in TCRdb shows in-frame clones only, minus some. The data hold roughly 160,000 clones, with about nine tenths observed a single time. This clonotype originated in an adult in good health. The sample here was peripheral blood, taken on day 0 of AZD1222 vaccination. The genes are TRBV25-1 and TRBJ2-7; 7 nucleotides line up with TRBD2. Here the CDR3 reads CASTEGGPREQYF. Here the CDR3 DNA reads TGTGCCAGCACGGAGGGAGGGCCTCGCGAGCAGTACTTC.